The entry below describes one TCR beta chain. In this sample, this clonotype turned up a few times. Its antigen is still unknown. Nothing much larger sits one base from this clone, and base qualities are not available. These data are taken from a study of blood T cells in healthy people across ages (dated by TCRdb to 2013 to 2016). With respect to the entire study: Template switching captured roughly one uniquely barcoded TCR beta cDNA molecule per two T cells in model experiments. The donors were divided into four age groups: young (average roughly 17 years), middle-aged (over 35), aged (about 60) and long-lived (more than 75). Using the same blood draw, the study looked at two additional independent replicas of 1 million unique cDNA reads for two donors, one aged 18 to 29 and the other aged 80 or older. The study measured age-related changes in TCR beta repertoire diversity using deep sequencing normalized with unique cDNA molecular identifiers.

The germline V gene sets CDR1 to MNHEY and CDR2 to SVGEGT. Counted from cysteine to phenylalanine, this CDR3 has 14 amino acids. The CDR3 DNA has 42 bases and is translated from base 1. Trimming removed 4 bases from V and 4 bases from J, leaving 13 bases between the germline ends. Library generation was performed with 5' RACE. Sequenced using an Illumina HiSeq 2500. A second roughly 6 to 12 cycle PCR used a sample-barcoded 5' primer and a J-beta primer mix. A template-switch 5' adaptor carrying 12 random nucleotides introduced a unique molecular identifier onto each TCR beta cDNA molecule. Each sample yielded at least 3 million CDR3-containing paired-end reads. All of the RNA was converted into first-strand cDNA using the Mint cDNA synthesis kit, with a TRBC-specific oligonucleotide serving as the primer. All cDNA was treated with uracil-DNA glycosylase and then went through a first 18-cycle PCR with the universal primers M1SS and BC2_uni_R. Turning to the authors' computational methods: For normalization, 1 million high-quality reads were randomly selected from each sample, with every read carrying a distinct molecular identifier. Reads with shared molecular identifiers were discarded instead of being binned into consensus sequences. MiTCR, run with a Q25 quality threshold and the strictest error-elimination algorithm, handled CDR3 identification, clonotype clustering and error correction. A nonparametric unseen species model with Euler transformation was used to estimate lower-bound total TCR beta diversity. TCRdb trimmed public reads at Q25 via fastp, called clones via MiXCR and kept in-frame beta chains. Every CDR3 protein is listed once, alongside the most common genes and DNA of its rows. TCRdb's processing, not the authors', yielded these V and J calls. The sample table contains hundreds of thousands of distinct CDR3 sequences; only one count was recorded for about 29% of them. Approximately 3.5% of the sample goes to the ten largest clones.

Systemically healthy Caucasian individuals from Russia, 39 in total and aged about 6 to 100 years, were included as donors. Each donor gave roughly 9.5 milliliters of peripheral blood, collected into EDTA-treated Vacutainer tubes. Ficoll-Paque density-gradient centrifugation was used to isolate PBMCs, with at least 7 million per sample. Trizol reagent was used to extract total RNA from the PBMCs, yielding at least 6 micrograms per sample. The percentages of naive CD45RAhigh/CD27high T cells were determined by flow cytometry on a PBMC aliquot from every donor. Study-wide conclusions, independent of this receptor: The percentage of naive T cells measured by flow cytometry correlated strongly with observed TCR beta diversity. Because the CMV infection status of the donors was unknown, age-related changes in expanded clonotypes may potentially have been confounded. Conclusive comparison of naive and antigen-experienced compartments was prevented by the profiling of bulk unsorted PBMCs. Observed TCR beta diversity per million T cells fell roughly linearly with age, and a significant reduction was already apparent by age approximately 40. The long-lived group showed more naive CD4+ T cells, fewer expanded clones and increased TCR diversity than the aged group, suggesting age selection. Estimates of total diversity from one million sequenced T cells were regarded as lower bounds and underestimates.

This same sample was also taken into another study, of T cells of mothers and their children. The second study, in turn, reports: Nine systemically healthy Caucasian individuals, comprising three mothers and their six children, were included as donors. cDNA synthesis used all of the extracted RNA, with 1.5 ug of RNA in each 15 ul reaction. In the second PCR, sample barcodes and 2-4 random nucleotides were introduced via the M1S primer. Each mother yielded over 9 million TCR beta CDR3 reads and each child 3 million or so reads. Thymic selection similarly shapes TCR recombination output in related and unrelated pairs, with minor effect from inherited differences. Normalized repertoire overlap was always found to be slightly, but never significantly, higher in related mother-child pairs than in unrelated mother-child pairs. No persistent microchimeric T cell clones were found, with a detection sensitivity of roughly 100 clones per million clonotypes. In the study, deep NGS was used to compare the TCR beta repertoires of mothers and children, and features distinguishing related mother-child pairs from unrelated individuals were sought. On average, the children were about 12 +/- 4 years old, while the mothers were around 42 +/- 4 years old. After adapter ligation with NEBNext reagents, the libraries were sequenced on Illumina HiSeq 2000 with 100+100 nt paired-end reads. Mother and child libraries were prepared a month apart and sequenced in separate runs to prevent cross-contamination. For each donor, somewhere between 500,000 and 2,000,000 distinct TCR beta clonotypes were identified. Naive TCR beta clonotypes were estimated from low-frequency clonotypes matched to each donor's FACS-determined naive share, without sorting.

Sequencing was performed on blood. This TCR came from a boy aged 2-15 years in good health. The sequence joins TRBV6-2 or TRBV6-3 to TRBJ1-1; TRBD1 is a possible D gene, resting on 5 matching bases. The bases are TGTGCCAGCAGTTCCCTAGCGGGGGGCACTGAAGCTTTCTTT. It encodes CASSSLAGGTEAFF.